The 27 T cell receptor beta chains presented below share a single source sample, sequenced in a study of low-dose radiotherapy and immunotherapy resistance in tumors. TRAV- and TRBV-specific primers were used for first-strand cDNA, which covered alpha and beta chains. TCR amplification involved 20 to 25 PCR cycles with a constant-region primer and V-primer adapter. TCRdb re-analysed the reads in MiXCR, keeping a single row per CDR3 protein. In the table there are 7,000 to 9,000 distinct CDR3 sequences, around 84% of which are singletons. The receptors were sampled from a human donor with advanced metastatic prostate, ovarian, gallbladder or colorectal cancer (not recorded which). This table probably holds off-target reads from a library built for another chain.

In this sample, this clonotype turned up once. The chain uses TRBV6-2 or TRBV6-3 and TRBJ2-7; D might be TRBD2 (5 bases). There are 13 residues in the CDR3. CDR1 is MNHEY and CDR2 is SVGEGT in the germline V gene. V gave up 4 bases and J gave up 6 bases, with 13 bases separating them. CDR3 sequence: CASSSGTLREQYF. The DNA for the CDR3 is TGTGCCAGCAGTTCGGGAACCCTACGCGAGCAGTACTTC.

J is TRBJ2-5 and V is TRBV5-5, with D hard to call. Germline lookup yields CDR1 SGHKS and CDR2 YYEKEE (reference sequence). Between the trimmed V and J ends, which lost 5 bases and 1 base, there was a span of 6 bases. This CDR3 is built from 12 residues. CDR3 loop: CASRGLQETQYF. DNA of the CDR3: TGTGCCAGCAGGGGCCTCCAAGAGACCCAGTACTTC.

This chain connects TRBV15 to TRBJ1-1; no definite D call. The CDR3 is 12 residues long. The germline V gene encodes CDR1 LNHNV and CDR2 YYDKDF (reference sequence). The germline V and J ends were trimmed by 7 bases and 9 bases, with 15 bases remaining between them. CDR3 amino acids: CATMTSRSKAFF. The CDR3 nucleotides are TGTGCCACCATGACTAGCAGGTCCAAAGCTTTCTTT.

In its sample, this clonotype was seen once. V is TRBV6-5 and J is TRBJ1-4, with 7 bases that match TRBD1. Germline V gives CDR1 MNHEY, CDR2 SVGAGI. V dropped 5 bases and J dropped 8; count of bases not matched to a gene: 2. The length of the CDR3 is 12 residues. The CDR3 spells CASSGDREKLFF. DNA for the CDR3: TGTGCCAGCAGTGGGGACAGAGAAAAACTGTTTTTT.

V usage is TRBV5-5 and J usage is TRBJ1-1, with D perhaps matching TRBD1 (6 bases). The germline V gene encodes CDR1 SGHKS and CDR2 YYEKEE (reference sequence). The V and J ends lost 3 bases and 4 bases respectively, with 13 bases between them. This CDR3 has 14 amino acids. CDR3: CASSWGPGATEAFF. CDR3 nucleotide sequence: TGTGCCAGCAGCTGGGGACCAGGGGCCACTGAAGCTTTCTTT.

This clonotype was detected only a few times. The chain uses TRBV6-2 or TRBV6-3 and TRBJ2-1, with 9 bases identical to TRBD2. V gave up 4 bases and J gave up 4 bases; unmatched junction bases: 8. This CDR3 region has 16 residues. Looked up from germline, CDR1 is MNHEY and CDR2 is SVGEGT. The CDR3, as DNA: TGTGCCAGCAGTTCTCGGGGCGGGGGGGCTTACAATGAGCAGTTCTTC. This codes for CASSSRGGGAYNEQFF.

Concerning this clonotype itself: Mismatch with germline at one junction end may stem from a read error. CDR3 DNA sequence: TGTGCCAGCAGTGATTCGGGACCCCCCGGGGGGTTGGTCTTC. Translating it yields CASSDSGPPGGLVF. The rearrangement joins TRBV2 to TRBJ2-1, with 7 bases identical to TRBD2. This CDR3 contains 14 residues. From germline, CDR1 is SNHLY and CDR2 FYNNEI.

The rearrangement joins TRBV6-2 or TRBV6-3 to TRBJ2-7; tentatively, D is TRBD1 or TRBD2 (6 bases each). With 6 bases removed from V and 7 bases from J, the gap between germline ends came to 19 bases. The CDR3 covers 14 residues. Germline assignment: CDR1 MNHEY and CDR2 SVGEGT. CDR3 sequence: CASRGGGLRREQYF. For the CDR3, the DNA is TGTGCCAGCAGAGGGGGAGGCCTGCGAAGGGAGCAGTACTTC.

This chain connects TRBV6-2 or TRBV6-3 to TRBJ1-5; D perhaps matches TRBD1 (5 bases). The length of the CDR3 is 14 residues. Looked up from germline, CDR1 is MNHEY and CDR2 is SVGEGT. V gave up 6 bases and J gave up 7 bases, with 16 bases separating them. The CDR3 DNA sequence: TGTGCCAGCAGACCAGTCAGGGTGTTGCAGCCCCAGCATTTT. It yields the protein CASRPVRVLQPQHF.

The V and J genes are TRBV6-1 and TRBJ2-7; 9 bases line up with TRBD1. The CDR3 has 13 amino acids. Germline V gene lookup returns CDR1 MNHNS and CDR2 SASEGT. J lost 0 bases, V lost 10 bases, and 4 bases had no gene match. The CDR3: CAIRDRDSYEQYF. Here the CDR3 DNA reads TGTGCCATTCGGGACAGGGACTCCTACGAGCAGTACTTC.

This chain uses TRBV14 with TRBJ2-5; 8 positions match TRBD1. V was pared by 1 base and J by 2 bases, with 3 bases of the junction left unmatched. The CDR3 sequence is 15 residues long. CDR1 and CDR2 from the germline V gene are SGHDN and FVKESK. The CDR3 loop is CASSQVNRGQETQYF. The CDR3 coding sequence is TGTGCCAGCAGCCAAGTGAACAGGGGGCAAGAGACCCAGTACTTC.

The chain is built from TRBV12-3 or TRBV12-4 and TRBJ2-7; TRBD2 matches at 8 bases. V gave up 2 bases and J gave up 3 bases; unmatched junction bases: 3. The CDR3 is made up of 14 amino acids. The CDR3 nucleotides are TGTGCCAGCAGTTTAAGACGGGGGGGCTACGAGCAGTACTTC. Protein: CASSLRRGGYEQYF.

The V gene is TRBV4-1, the J gene TRBJ2-1; 7 bases are shared with TRBD2. V lost 1 base, J lost 7 bases, and 13 bases stayed unmatched. Looked up from germline, CDR1 is MGHRA and CDR2 is YSYEKL. This CDR3 is 17 amino acids long. Written as DNA, the CDR3 is TGCGCCAGCAGCCAAGTTGGGAGCGGGGCCTCTGGTAATGAGCAGTTCTTC. It encodes CASSQVGSGASGNEQFF.

The V gene is TRBV13, the J gene TRBJ2-7; D is unclear. Germline loops: CDR1 PRHDT, CDR2 FYEKMQ (reference sequence). V lost 4 bases and J 3 bases, leaving 13 bases between the germline ends. The CDR3 has 14 residues. CDR3 region: CASSSGMVGYEQYF. CDR3 coding DNA: TGTGCCAGCAGCTCGGGCATGGTCGGCTACGAGCAGTACTTC.

This clonotype has more than one count but fewer than ten. The V gene is TRBV6-1, the J gene TRBJ1-5, with TRBD1 as a possible D gene (6 bases). The CDR3 totals 16 residues. CDR1 and CDR2 from the germline V gene are MNHNS and SASEGT. V was cut by 5 bases and J by 0 bases, with 14 bases left in between. This CDR3 reads CASSYRGGLSNQPQHF. The CDR3 DNA follows: TGTGCCAGCAGTTACCGCGGGGGGCTTAGCAATCAGCCCCAGCATTTT.

The chain joins TRBV2 to TRBJ1-6; 8 bases are a match to TRBD1. V lost 6 bases, J lost 6 bases, and 4 bases stayed unmatched. The germline V gene encodes CDR1 SNHLY and CDR2 FYNNEI. The CDR3 contains 14 residues. The CDR3 sequence: CASRRDRTNSPLHF. DNA of the CDR3: TGTGCCAGCAGGAGGGACAGGACTAATTCACCCCTCCACTTT. Combining the CDR3 with reference TRBV2 and TRBJ1-6 gives the whole variable domain EPEVTQTPSHQVTQMGQEVILRCVPISNHLYFYWYRQILGQKVEFLVSFYNNEISEKSEIFDDQFSVERPDGSNFTLKIRSTKLEDSAMYFCASRRDRTNSPLHFGNGTRLTVT.

The V call is TRBV7-9, the J call TRBJ1-1; no reliable D call. From germline, CDR1 is SEHNR and CDR2 FQNEAQ (reference sequence). V was clipped by 5 bases and J by 3 bases, with 10 bases between them. There are 13 residues in the CDR3. CDR3 DNA: TGTGCCAGCAGCCTCGCCGGCTACACTGAAGCTTTCTTT. This translates into CASSLAGYTEAFF. The variable domain in full, completed from reference TRBV7-9 and TRBJ1-1, reads DTGVSQNPRHKITKRGQNVTFRCDPISEHNRLYWYRQTLGQGPEFLTYFQNEAQLEKSRLLSDRFSAERPKGSFSTLEIQRTEQGDSAMYLCASSLAGYTEAFFGQGTRLTVV.

The genes are TRBV20-1 and TRBJ1-1, with D possibly TRBD1 on 6 matching bases. Germline lookup yields CDR1 DFQATT and CDR2 SNEGSKA (reference sequence). The CDR3 is 13 residues long. Trimming took 6 bases from V and 7 from J, leaving 18 bases between them. The CDR3 DNA follows: TGCAGTGCAGGGTTGGGGGCGAACCGTGAAGCTTTCTTT. Its translation is CSAGLGANREAFF.

The chain couples TRBV20-1 to TRBJ2-1; the D is unclear. V gave up 0 bases and J gave up 0 bases, with 9 bases separating them. The germline CDR1 and CDR2 sequences are DFQATT and SNEGSKA (reference sequence). CDR3 length: 15 residues. CDR3 DNA sequence: TGCAGTGCTAGAGATGTGGCCAGCTCCTACAATGAGCAGTTCTTC. Translated: CSARDVASSYNEQFF.

The rearrangement uses TRBV6-6 and TRBJ2-1, with 9 bases lining up with TRBD2. In germline, CDR1 is MNHNY, CDR2 SVGAGI (reference sequence). Losses at the gene ends were 3 bases for V and 0 bases for J; bases not matched to a gene: 6. CDR3 length: 17 residues. This chain's CDR3 is CASSYSSGGTSYNEQFF. Written as DNA, the CDR3 is TGTGCCAGCAGTTATTCAAGCGGGGGGACCTCCTACAATGAGCAGTTCTTC.

V gene TRBV5-6 combines with J gene TRBJ2-5; TRBD2 is a possible D gene (5 bases). With 5 bases removed from V and 2 bases from J, the gap between germline ends came to 10 bases. Germline V lookup: CDR1 SGHDT, CDR2 YYEEEE. This CDR3 has 13 amino acids. The CDR3 here is CASSVSGQETQYF. For the CDR3, the DNA is TGTGCCAGCAGTGTTTCGGGACAAGAGACCCAGTACTTC.

This sequence joins TRBV12-3 or TRBV12-4 and TRBJ1-6; TRBD1 is a possible D gene (5 bases). CDR3 length: 13 residues. V shed 8 bases and J shed 10 bases, with 15 bases lying between them. CDR3 DNA sequence: TGTGCCAGCGGAGGGGCGCGAATATCACCCCTCCACTTT. Its translation: CASGGARISPLHF.

The chain recombines TRBV5-1 with TRBJ2-7; tentatively, D is TRBD1 (5 bases). CDR1 is SGHRS and CDR2 is YFSETQ in the germline V gene. Between the trimmed V and J ends, which lost 0 bases and 1 base, there was a span of 14 bases. This CDR3 contains 16 residues. The CDR3 here is CASSLVSGPLSYEQYF. CDR3 DNA: TGCGCCAGCAGCTTGGTTTCAGGGCCTCTTTCCTACGAGCAGTACTTC.

The rearrangement links TRBV11-2 to TRBJ1-1; no clear D gene. V gave up 2 bases and J gave up 7 bases, with 8 bases separating them. The CDR3 is 12 residues long. Germline CDR1 SGHAT, CDR2 FQNNGV. The CDR3 nucleotides read TGTGCCAGCAGCTTATTCGGGGTTGAAGCTTTCTTT. This encodes CASSLFGVEAFF.

This sequence joins TRBV12-3 or TRBV12-4 and TRBJ1-1, with D perhaps TRBD1 (5 bases). The CDR3 has 14 residues. V was clipped by 6 bases and J by 1 base, with 12 bases between them. CDR3: CASSSRVGNTEAFF. Here the CDR3 DNA reads TGTGCCAGCAGCAGCAGGGTTGGGAACACTGAAGCTTTCTTT.

The chain is built from TRBV2 and TRBJ1-1; TRBD1 is a possible D gene (6 bases). Trimming removed 8 bases from V and 0 bases from J, with 13 bases in between. The CDR3 has 14 amino acids. Germline lookup yields CDR1 SNHLY and CDR2 FYNNEI. This chain's CDR3 is CASPKGGLNTEAFF. CDR3 nucleotide sequence: TGTGCCAGCCCGAAGGGGGGGTTGAACACTGAAGCTTTCTTT.

The chain links TRBV2 to TRBJ2-1, with 10 bases fitting TRBD2. The CDR3 covers 15 residues. With 6 bases clipped from V and 10 bases from J, the junction kept 12 bases outside the gene matches. Looked up from germline, CDR1 is SNHLY and CDR2 is FYNNEI. CDR3 bases: TGTGCCAGCAGCTTTCTAGCGGGGGAAGTCCAGGAGCAGTTCTTC. Its protein product is CASSFLAGEVQEQFF.